The 26 T cell receptor beta chains given below trace back to one sample, sequenced in a study of blood T cell repertoires in COVID-19. The assay was immunoSEQ multiplex PCR, and TCRdb's table has in-frame clones only and misses some. The table has 110,000 to 150,000 clones, 88% seen once. The sample was peripheral blood. These receptors all come from a man aged 50 or older with active or convalescent COVID-19.

V gene TRBV6-2 or TRBV6-3 combines with J gene TRBJ2-7, with 7 bases aligning to TRBD1. Germline assignment: CDR1 MNHEY and CDR2 SVGEGT. The CDR3 sequence is 15 residues long. Trimming removed 6 bases from V and 4 bases from J; junction bases left unmatched: 12. The CDR3 DNA is TGTGCCAGCAGCCCCTCCGACAGGGTCCAGTACGAGCAGTACTTC. It encodes CASSPSDRVQYEQYF.

The V and J genes are TRBV19 and TRBJ2-5; D is possibly TRBD1 (5 bases). Germline lookup yields CDR1 LNHDA and CDR2 SQIVND (reference sequence). V lost 5 bases, J lost 1 base, and 5 bases lay in between. The CDR3 length is 12 residues. CDR3 amino acids: CASSQGQETQYF. The DNA of the CDR3 is TGTGCCAGTAGTCAGGGCCAAGAGACCCAGTACTTC.

This clone was detected once. Other DNA sequences in the sample encode the same CDR3. The CDR3 loop reads CASSPRLAGSTDTQYF. The CDR3 DNA is TGTGCCAGCAGCCCCCGACTAGCGGGGAGCACAGATACGCAGTATTTT. The chain recombines TRBV7-6 with TRBJ2-3, with TRBD2 matching 11 bases. The ends lost 5 bases at V and 0 bases at J; junction bases unmatched: 4. This CDR3 has 16 amino acids. CDR1 and CDR2 (germline): SGHVS, FNYEAQ.

As to this clone: Other DNA sequences within the sample encode an identical CDR3. The J gene is TRBJ2-5, the V gene TRBV3-1 (or the pseudogene TRBV3-2); D uncertain. The CDR3 extends over 13 amino acids. Germline CDR1 and CDR2: LGHDT and YNNKEL (reference sequence). V gave up 1 base and J gave up 2 bases, with 5 bases separating them. The CDR3 sequence: CASSQGQQETQYF. In DNA, the CDR3 is TGTGCCAGCAGCCAAGGGCAGCAAGAGACCCAGTACTTC.

V gene TRBV11-2 combines with J gene TRBJ2-3, with 7 bases that match TRBD2. Trimming at V came to 3 bases and at J to 4 bases, leaving 10 bases not matched to a gene. The CDR3 covers 16 residues. Per germline, CDR1 SGHAT and CDR2 FQNNGV. In nucleotides, the CDR3 is TGTGCCAGCAGCTTGACCTTGGGAGGGCCCCCAGATACGCAGTATTTT. Translated, it gives CASSLTLGGPPDTQYF.

The CDR3 region is CASSFRRQGPGEIHF. The CDR3, as DNA: TGTGCCAGCAGTTTTCGCCGACAGGGGCCCGGAGAGATCCACTTT. This chain joins TRBV28 and TRBJ1-6; 8 nucleotides line up with TRBD1. Per germline, CDR1 MDHEN and CDR2 SYDVKM. J was trimmed by 17 bases and V by 3 bases; bases with no gene match: 15. There are 15 residues in the CDR3.

This chain joins TRBV5-4 and TRBJ2-1; 7 bases are shared with TRBD1. CDR1 is SGHNT and CDR2 is YYREEE in the germline V gene (reference sequence). The V segment lost 4 bases and the J segment 4 bases; nucleotides outside the gene matches: 8. CDR3 length: 15 residues. The CDR3 reads CASSLPGQPYNEQFF. CDR3 nucleotides: TGTGCCAGCAGCCTCCCGGGACAGCCTTACAATGAGCAGTTCTTC.

The genes are TRBV3-1 (or the pseudogene TRBV3-2) and TRBJ2-2; 10 nucleotides align to TRBD1. The germline CDR1 and CDR2 sequences are LGHDT and YNNKEL (reference sequence). The CDR3 consists of 17 residues. The V and J ends lost 3 bases and 2 bases, in that order; junction bases with no gene match: 6. CDR3 in DNA: TGTGCCAGCAGCCAGCTCCGGGACAGGGGAAACACCGGGGAGCTGTTTTTT. Amino acid sequence: CASSQLRDRGNTGELFF.

The chain is built from TRBV7-8 and TRBJ2-1; 10 bases map to TRBD1. V shed 5 bases, J shed 4 bases, and the junction held 5 bases outside the gene matches. The CDR3 spans 15 residues. The V gene's germline CDR1 is SGHVS and CDR2 FQNEAQ. The CDR3 is CASSTGTGDYNEQFF. Here the CDR3 DNA reads TGTGCCAGCAGCACCGGGACAGGGGATTACAATGAGCAGTTCTTC.

V gene TRBV27 combines with J gene TRBJ2-1; 13 bases are a match to TRBD2. From germline, CDR1 is MNHEY and CDR2 SMNVEV (reference sequence). The CDR3 runs to 14 residues. J lost 9 bases, V lost 6 bases, and 5 bases had no gene match. The CDR3 spells CASRWTSGSGEQFF. The CDR3 nucleotides are TGTGCCAGCAGATGGACTAGCGGGAGTGGTGAGCAGTTCTTC.

The chain recombines TRBV28 with TRBJ2-3, with D possibly matching TRBD2 (6 bases). There are 14 residues in the CDR3. The V end was cut by 6 bases, the J end by 4 bases, with 14 bases between. Germline lookup yields CDR1 MDHEN and CDR2 SYDVKM. CDR3 nucleotide sequence: TGTGCCAGCAGCCGGGGGTTGGGCCCAGATACGCAGTATTTT. Translated, it gives CASSRGLGPDTQYF.

This chain joins TRBV4-1 and TRBJ2-1; 12 nucleotides line up with TRBD2. The junction had 2 bases not matched to a gene; V was cut back by 1 base and J by 7 bases. CDR3 length: 15 amino acids. Germline values: CDR1 MGHRA, CDR2 YSYEKL. The CDR3 sequence is CASSQGLAGENEQFF. As DNA, the CDR3 is TGCGCCAGCAGCCAAGGACTAGCGGGAGAGAATGAGCAGTTCTTC.

The J gene is TRBJ1-2, the V gene TRBV6-5; the D gene is possibly TRBD1 (6 bases). V was shortened by 6 bases and J by 4 bases, with 15 bases between the two germline ends. The CDR3 runs 14 residues. Germline V gene lookup returns CDR1 MNHEY and CDR2 SVGAGI. The CDR3 sequence is CASSSISGVYGYTF. The CDR3 nucleotides are TGTGCCAGCAGCTCTATCTCAGGGGTCTATGGCTACACCTTC.

J is TRBJ1-2 and V is TRBV10-2, with D unresolved. Germline-derived CDR1 and CDR2 are WSHSY and SAAADI. Trimming shortened V by 0 bases and J by 4 bases, and 9 bases separated the two germline ends. The CDR3 is 14 residues long. DNA for the CDR3: TGCGCCAGCAGTGAGTCCCCAGGAATCTATGGCTACACCTTC. This gives the protein CASSESPGIYGYTF.

This clone was seen only a few times. The V gene is TRBV28, the J gene TRBJ2-2; TRBD2 matches at 7 bases. This CDR3 is 17 amino acids long. The V gene end was trimmed by 5 bases and the J gene end by 1 base; junction bases not matched to a gene: 10. The germline gives CDR1 MDHEN, CDR2 SYDVKM. This CDR3 is CASSPSGARMNTGELFF. Written as DNA, the CDR3 is TGTGCCAGCAGTCCGAGCGGGGCCAGGATGAACACCGGGGAGCTGTTTTTT.

In regard to this clone: The same CDR3 can be traced to other DNA sequences in this sample. The rearrangement joins TRBV28 to TRBJ2-7; 9 positions match TRBD1. The CDR3 loop spans 15 amino acids. Germline values: CDR1 MDHEN, CDR2 SYDVKM. V shed 6 bases, J shed 0 bases, and the junction held 6 bases outside the gene matches. The CDR3 DNA sequence: TGTGCCAGCAGCTCACCGGGACAGGGCTCCTACGAGCAGTACTTC. Its translation: CASSSPGQGSYEQYF.

This chain joins TRBV27 and TRBJ1-2; D uncertain. Germline CDR1 MNHEY, CDR2 SMNVEV (reference sequence). V lost 3 bases to trimming and J lost 0 bases, with 5 bases between them. The CDR3 sequence is 13 residues long. The CDR3: CASSFGANYGYTF. The CDR3 nucleotides are TGTGCCAGCAGTTTCGGGGCTAACTATGGCTACACCTTC.

J is TRBJ2-7 and V is TRBV6-5; 8 positions agree with TRBD1. V lost 7 bases to trimming and J lost 4 bases; unmatched junction nucleotides: 9. The CDR3 length is 14 residues. Germline V gives CDR1 MNHEY, CDR2 SVGAGI. The CDR3 nucleotides read TGTGCCAGCACTCACCGGGACAGGAGTTACGAGCAGTACTTC. This sequence encodes CASTHRDRSYEQYF.

The chain combines TRBV18 with TRBJ1-1; D uncertain. The CDR3 loop spans 15 amino acids. Trimming pared 1 base from V and 3 bases from J, leaving 12 bases between. Germline assignment: CDR1 KGHSH and CDR2 LQKENI. The CDR3 here is CASSPQVAGYTEAFF. CDR3 in DNA: TGTGCCAGCTCACCACAGGTCGCGGGGTACACTGAAGCTTTCTTT.

The CDR3 loop is CASSFTGLAATAPYNEQFF. CDR3 nucleotide sequence: TGTGCCAGCAGTTTTACAGGACTAGCGGCCACGGCACCCTACAATGAGCAGTTCTTC. The rearrangement joins TRBV28 to TRBJ2-1; 10 bases match TRBD2. The germline V gene encodes CDR1 MDHEN and CDR2 SYDVKM. This CDR3 is 19 amino acids long. V shed 3 bases, J shed 2 bases, and the junction held 13 bases outside the gene matches.

The chain carries TRBV9 and TRBJ2-3; TRBD2 matches at 10 bases. Losses at the gene ends were 3 bases for V and 4 bases for J; bases not matched to a gene: 8. This CDR3 comprises 16 residues. CDR1 is SGDLS and CDR2 is YYNGEE in the germline V gene. The CDR3 nucleotides are TGTGCCAGCAGCGCGGTAGCGGGAGGATTCCCAGATACGCAGTATTTT. Translation: CASSAVAGGFPDTQYF.

CDR3 nucleotide sequence: TGTGCCAGTATGATCTGGGAGGGGCAGCCCCAGCATTTT. Translating it yields CASMIWEGQPQHF. The rearrangement links TRBV12-3 or TRBV12-4 to TRBJ1-5; the D gene is possibly TRBD1 (5 bases). CDR3 length equals 13 residues. The ends were cut back, 9 bases at V and 7 bases at J, with 16 bases in the middle.

The chain uses TRBV3-1 (or the pseudogene TRBV3-2) and TRBJ2-1, with 9 nucleotides matching TRBD2. This CDR3 is built from 17 residues. V shed 1 base, J shed 3 bases, and the junction held 7 bases outside the gene matches. CDR1 is LGHDT, CDR2 YNNKEL, per germline (reference sequence). The CDR3 here is CASSQARSGRYYNEQFF. The DNA of the CDR3 is TGTGCCAGCAGCCAAGCGAGAAGCGGGAGGTACTACAATGAGCAGTTCTTC.

This sequence joins TRBV28 and TRBJ1-3, with D possibly TRBD1 on 5 matching bases. The ends were cut back, 3 bases at V and 4 bases at J, with 19 bases in the middle. CDR3 length: 17 amino acids. CDR1 is MDHEN and CDR2 is SYDVKM in the germline V gene. The CDR3, as DNA: TGTGCCAGCAGTTTGTCTTCGAGTGCGGGGGTCGGAAACACCATATATTTT. As protein: CASSLSSSAGVGNTIYF.

The chain links TRBV5-8 to TRBJ1-6; D is ambiguous. The CDR3 extends over 12 amino acids. Germline CDR1 reads SGHTS; CDR2 reads YDEGEE. V gave up 8 bases and J gave up 5 bases, with 8 bases separating them. The CDR3 nucleotides are TGTGCCAGTAGACTGAATAATTCACCCCTCCACTTT. It encodes CASRLNNSPLHF.

The chain joins TRBV5-1 to TRBJ2-3; 8 bases fit TRBD1. Trimming at V came to 4 bases and at J to 2 bases, leaving 9 bases not matched to a gene. Germline V CDR1 and CDR2: SGHRS, YFSETQ. The CDR3 is 16 residues long. As DNA, the CDR3 is TGCGCCAGCAGCAAAGGACAGGGAATCATCACAGATACGCAGTATTTT. It codes for CASSKGQGIITDTQYF. Combining the CDR3 with reference TRBV5-1 and TRBJ2-3 gives the whole variable domain KAGVTQTPRYLIKTRGQQVTLSCSPISGHRSVSWYQQTPGQGLQFLFEYFSETQRNKGNFPGRFSGRQFSNSRSEMNVSTLELGDSALYLCASSKGQGIITDTQYFGPGTRLTVL.